One T cell receptor (beta chain) is described in this entry. CDR1 and CDR2 (germline): SGHVS, FQNEAQ. Losses at the gene ends were 2 bases for V and 6 bases for J; bases not matched to a gene: 19. The CDR3 covers 19 residues. In the study's own analysis: Amplifying reference gene primers gave estimates of nucleated cell counts. Some clones are missing from TCRdb's copy, which holds only in-frame ones; the method was immunoSEQ multiplex PCR. V, J and clone size were drawn from that table, and D and trimming were deduced from the DNA. The table lists about 210,000 clones, 75% to 85% of them singletons. This specimen comes from a study of blood T cell repertoires in COVID-19. Study-level information: Samples taken during acute and convalescent COVID-19 were collected in the United States, Italy and Spain. Sample material is recorded as cDNA or gDNA derived from T cells, B-cell-depleted T cells, or PBMCs.

The source is a man aged 55 to 70 with acute or convalescent COVID-19. The V gene is TRBV7-8, the J gene TRBJ1-2; 9 nucleotides match TRBD1. Sequencing was performed on peripheral blood. The CDR3 spells CASSLFRLVRGQGFDGYTF. In nucleotides, the CDR3 is TGTGCCAGCAGCTTATTTCGTCTTGTTCGGGGACAGGGATTTGATGGCTACACCTTC.